The following is a TCR beta chain sequence with its context. The sample comes from a study of long-term antiretroviral therapy in people with HIV. Germline V gene sequence: CDR1 SGHRS, CDR2 YFSETQ. The trim removed 4 bases at V and 5 bases at J, leaving 8 bases unmatched. The CDR3 is 16 amino acids. A v3.0 immunoSEQ assay was performed at survey level. Sequencing was performed with immunoSEQ multiplex PCR; in TCRdb, only in-frame clones are kept and a portion is missing. The sample carries approximately 29,000 clones, around nine tenths recorded once. The TCR was taken from a man between 18 and 29 years old with HIV. The chain joins TRBV5-1 to TRBJ2-2, with 10 bases matching TRBD1. The sample in question was unsorted PBMCs, obtained 1.1 years after starting antiretroviral therapy. CDR3 nucleotides: TGCGCCAGCAGCCGTGGTGGGACAGGGGCGACCGGGGAGCTGTTTTTT. This translates into CASSRGGTGATGELFF.